Below, 13 T cell receptor beta chains from the same sample are listed, as sequenced in a study of control samples from healthy donors and cancer patients. Clones were read by immunoSEQ multiplex PCR, and TCRdb kept only the in-frame ones, dropping some. The sample has approximately 170,000 clones; just under 95% are singletons. The sequencing sample was made of blood. The receptor set was obtained from a woman between 55 and 75 years old in good health.

The chain is built from TRBV10-2 and TRBJ1-2; TRBD1 might be the D (5 bases). V was pared by 2 bases and J by 8 bases, with 15 bases between. Germline CDR1 is WSHSY and CDR2 is SAAADI. The CDR3 contains 14 residues. The CDR3 DNA sequence: TGCGCCAGCAGTGAGGAGGGGCACAACCTGGGCTACACCTTC. Protein sequence: CASSEEGHNLGYTF.

The rearrangement uses TRBV5-1 and TRBJ2-1; a weak D match, TRBD2 (7 bases). This CDR3 region has 17 residues. V shed 4 bases and J shed 0 bases, with 17 bases lying between them. The germline V gene encodes CDR1 SGHRS and CDR2 YFSETQ. This chain's CDR3 is CASSRRGAGASYNEQFF. The CDR3 DNA follows: TGCGCCAGCAGCAGACGCGGGGCGGGGGCCTCCTACAATGAGCAGTTCTTC.

The V gene is TRBV7-9, the J gene TRBJ1-2, with no clear D. The CDR3 loop spans 15 amino acids. Germline V CDR1 and CDR2: SEHNR, FQNEAQ (reference sequence). V was trimmed by 2 bases and J by 7 bases, leaving 17 bases between them. CDR3 coding DNA: TGTGCCAGCAGCTTAACGCCGGATAGAGCATTTGGCTACACCTTC. This codes for CASSLTPDRAFGYTF.

The count of this clone is one. The same CDR3 also results from other DNA sequences found in this sample. The chain couples TRBV7-9 to TRBJ1-1, with D hard to call. Per the germline V gene, CDR1 is SEHNR and CDR2 is FQNEAQ (reference sequence). The CDR3 contains 13 residues. Trimming pared 1 base from V and 1 base from J, leaving 4 bases between. The CDR3 reads CASSLVQNTEAFF. The DNA for the CDR3 is TGTGCCAGCAGCTTAGTACAGAACACTGAAGCTTTCTTT.

The CDR3 is CASSPLPGTGGANGNTIYF. In DNA, the CDR3 is TGTGCCAGCTCACCCCTTCCCGGGACAGGGGGCGCGAATGGAAACACCATATATTTT. V gene TRBV18 combines with J gene TRBJ1-3, with 12 bases that match TRBD1. This CDR3 region has 19 residues. The germline V gene has CDR1 KGHSH and CDR2 LQKENI. V was pared by 3 bases and J by 3 bases, with 12 bases of the junction left unmatched.

This clone was seen a single time. The chain has TRBV2 and TRBJ1-2; maybe TRBD1 (6 bases). This CDR3 spans 22 amino acids. Trimming stripped 3 bases from V and 3 bases from J, with 35 bases between. From germline, CDR1 is SNHLY and CDR2 FYNNEI. The CDR3 DNA sequence: TGTGCCAGCAGTGATCTCCACTCTTATGAGGGGGAGCCCAAACAAGCCTACTATGGCTACACCTTC. It codes for CASSDLHSYEGEPKQAYYGYTF.

A remark on this clone: Compared with germline, one end of the junction differs, possibly owing to a read error. The V call is TRBV18, the J call TRBJ2-1; 9 bases are a match to TRBD2. Germline-derived CDR1 and CDR2 are KGHSH and LQKENI. The CDR3 spans 16 residues. CDR3 loop: CASSVAVDSGGAMVIF. CDR3 nucleotide sequence: TGTGCCAGCTCCGTAGCGGTCGATAGCGGGGGAGCCATGGTGATCTTC.

The V and J genes are TRBV6-4 and TRBJ1-2; 8 positions agree with TRBD1. The V segment lost 5 bases and the J segment 8 bases; nucleotides outside the gene matches: 10. The CDR3 runs 14 residues. CDR1 is MRHNA and CDR2 is SNTAGT in the germline V gene. In nucleotides, the CDR3 is TGTGCCAGCAGTCAGGACAGGGTAAGCGGCGGCTACACCTTC. Translation: CASSQDRVSGGYTF.

J is TRBJ2-1 and V is TRBV28, with D possibly being TRBD2 (5 bases). Trimming left V 6 bases short and J 0 bases short, with 15 bases between. This CDR3 is built from 16 residues. Germline V gene lookup returns CDR1 MDHEN and CDR2 SYDVKM. CDR3 bases: TGTGCCAGCAGAGCCATTGGCGGAGGCTCCTACAATGAGCAGTTCTTC. Protein: CASRAIGGGSYNEQFF.

This clone appeared a single time. The V call is TRBV5-1, the J call TRBJ1-2; 9 bases are a match to TRBD1. Germline CDR1 SGHRS, CDR2 YFSETQ. The CDR3 covers 15 residues. V trimming: 4 bases; J trimming: 6 bases; junction bases outside the gene matches: 10. This CDR3 reads CASSDAWTGVHGYTF. CDR3 sequence (DNA): TGCGCCAGCAGCGATGCATGGACAGGGGTACATGGCTACACCTTC.

The chain recombines TRBV5-1 with TRBJ2-1; 7 bases map to TRBD1. Per the germline V gene, CDR1 is SGHRS and CDR2 is YFSETQ. V gave up 0 bases and J gave up 6 bases; unmatched junction bases: 12. This CDR3 spans 17 amino acids. DNA for the CDR3: TGCGCCAGCAGCTTGGCCCGAAGGACAGGCTTGTCCAATGAGCAGTTCTTC. This gives the protein CASSLARRTGLSNEQFF.

This sequence joins TRBV5-1 and TRBJ1-6; tentative D call: TRBD1 (5 bases). The germline V gene encodes CDR1 SGHRS and CDR2 YFSETQ. V lost 4 bases to trimming and J lost 7 bases, with 18 bases between them. The CDR3 is 16 amino acids. The CDR3 region has the DNA TGCGCCAGCAGCCCCGGGACTCAACTAAACAATTCACCCCTCCACTTT. Its translation is CASSPGTQLNNSPLHF.

This rearrangement joins TRBV24-1 to TRBJ2-1; 9 bases fit TRBD1. V was pared by 9 bases and J by 2 bases, with 4 bases of the junction left unmatched. Germline lookup yields CDR1 KGHDR and CDR2 SFDVKD. The CDR3 extends over 14 amino acids. Here the CDR3 DNA reads TGTGCCACCTCCGGGACAGGGACCTACAATGAGCAGTTCTTC. It is translated as CATSGTGTYNEQFF.